The 24 T cell receptor beta chains in this list originate from one sample, sequenced in a study of neurological immune-mediated disorders (dated by TCRdb to between 2017 and 2020). Library preparation used 5' RACE. TCRdb names Illumina HiSeq 2500 as the instrument used. The public reads were run again by TCRdb, first through fastp at Q25 and then through MiXCR, and only productive beta chains were kept. Under each unique CDR3 protein, matching rows form one entry showing the most common genes and DNA. The sample records some 68,000 distinct CDR3 sequences, 12% to 15% of which are singletons. 4.6% of the sample is held by the ten biggest clonotypes. This specimen's time point label, per the study, means: longitudinal time-point 1 (baseline). Sequenced: PBMCs. The origin of the receptors is a female donor with HTLV-1-associated myelopathy (HAM/TSP).

By share, this clonotype counts as medium-sized (0.01 to 0.1%). The chain uses TRBV28 and TRBJ2-7; TRBD1 matches 9 bases. The CDR3 covers 12 residues. Per the germline V gene, CDR1 is MDHEN and CDR2 is SYDVKM. V lost 7 bases and J lost 9; bases outside the gene matches: 7. The CDR3 loop is CASTIGDRAQYF. In nucleotides, the CDR3 is TGTGCCAGCACCATAGGGGACAGGGCGCAGTACTTC.

In this sample, this clonotype turned up many times. The V and J genes are TRBV28 and TRBJ1-1; D not resolved. V was shortened by 8 bases and J by 0 bases, with 10 bases between the two germline ends. The germline CDR1 and CDR2 sequences are MDHEN and SYDVKM. The CDR3 extends over 13 amino acids. Here the CDR3 DNA reads TGTGCCAGCTATGGAGGGTTGAACACTGAAGCTTTCTTT. It codes for CASYGGLNTEAFF.

This chain joins TRBV7-9 and TRBJ1-2; tentatively, D is TRBD1 (5 bases). The V end lost 5 bases, the J end lost 4 bases, and 11 bases lay between the germline ends. Germline values: CDR1 SEHNR, CDR2 FQNEAQ (reference sequence). The CDR3 runs to 13 residues. CDR3 protein: CASSTDSPYGYTF. The CDR3 coding sequence is TGTGCCAGCAGCACTGACAGCCCCTATGGCTACACCTTC.

This clonotype showed up just a few times. This chain links TRBV20-1 with TRBJ2-7; no clear D gene. The germline gives CDR1 DFQATT, CDR2 SNEGSKA (reference sequence). This CDR3 comprises 15 residues. V was pared by 0 bases and J by 3 bases, with 15 bases between. CDR3 region: CSARDLRQDFYEQYF. The CDR3 DNA reads TGCAGTGCTAGAGATTTACGACAAGATTTCTACGAGCAGTACTTC.

This clonotype has ten or more counts. This chain joins TRBV20-1 and TRBJ2-3; D perhaps matches TRBD1 (5 bases). CDR1 DFQATT and CDR2 SNEGSKA come from the germline V gene (reference sequence). CDR3 size: 16 residues. Deletions cut 5 bases from V and 0 bases from J, with 18 bases between. CDR3 nucleotides: TGCAGTGCTCGCCTACTCAAGGGGAAAAGCACAGATACGCAGTATTTT. Translated, it gives CSARLLKGKSTDTQYF.

This clonotype was seen at least ten times. The chain has TRBV9 and TRBJ2-1; D possibly corresponds to TRBD1 (5 bases). Deletions cut 1 base from V and 6 bases from J, with 17 bases between. The CDR3 loop spans 16 amino acids. Germline-derived CDR1 and CDR2 are SGDLS and YYNGEE. The CDR3: CASSVSLGRDANEQFF. Here the CDR3 DNA reads TGTGCCAGCAGCGTAAGTCTTGGCAGGGATGCCAATGAGCAGTTCTTC.

In its sample, this clonotype was seen many times. The chain uses TRBV25-1 and TRBJ2-2; TRBD2 agrees at 9 bases. Germline V CDR1 and CDR2: MGHDK, SYGVNS. The CDR3 has 16 residues. V lost 5 bases and J lost 7; bases outside the gene matches: 11. Here the CDR3 DNA reads TGTGCCAGCAGTCCAGCGGGGGGCGCCGGTAACGGGGAGCTGTTTTTT. As protein: CASSPAGGAGNGELFF. Variable domain in full (rest from reference TRBV25-1 and TRBJ2-2): EADIYQTPRYLVIGTGKKITLECSQTMGHDKMYWYQQDPGMELHLIHYSYGVNSTEKGDLSSESTVSRIRTEHFPLTLESARPSHTSQYLCASSPAGGAGNGELFFGEGSRLTVL.

Ten or more counts support this clonotype. The chain links TRBV6-6 to TRBJ2-7, with D perhaps TRBD1 (6 bases). V lost 6 bases, J lost 4 bases, and 22 bases lay in between. There are 16 residues in the CDR3. The germline gives CDR1 MNHNY, CDR2 SVGAGI (reference sequence). This CDR3 is CASSQGRTATKYEQYF. As DNA, the CDR3 is TGTGCCAGCAGCCAGGGGCGGACAGCCACTAAGTACGAGCAGTACTTC.

This clonotype was observed many times. V usage is TRBV27 and J usage is TRBJ1-5, with TRBD1 matching 7 bases. With V trimmed by 5 bases and J by 2 bases, 3 bases remained unmatched. Germline V gene data show CDR1 as MNHEY and CDR2 as SMNVEV (reference sequence). The CDR3 runs to 14 residues. The CDR3 DNA follows: TGTGCCAGCAGTGGGGGGACAGGCAATCAGCCCCAGCATTTT. It translates to CASSGGTGNQPQHF.

Ten or more counts support this clonotype. The V gene is TRBV5-1, the J gene TRBJ1-2; TRBD1 aligns across 9 bases. Germline-derived CDR1 and CDR2 are SGHRS and YFSETQ. The V segment lost 3 bases and the J segment 0 bases; nucleotides outside the gene matches: 6. This CDR3 contains 16 residues. DNA for the CDR3: TGCGCCAGCAGCTCGCCAACAGGGGGCTCTAACTATGGCTACACCTTC. Translating it yields CASSSPTGGSNYGYTF.

Many counts were recorded for this clonotype. The CDR3 here is CASSATGPTNYGYTF. The CDR3 region has the DNA TGTGCCAGCAGCGCAACCGGCCCGACTAACTATGGCTACACCTTC. The chain joins TRBV9 to TRBJ1-2; D uncertain. Between the trimmed V and J ends, which lost 3 bases and 0 bases, there was a span of 12 bases. CDR1 and CDR2 (germline): SGDLS, YYNGEE. The CDR3 extends over 15 amino acids.

About this clonotype itself: The junction differs from germline at one of its ends, possibly a read error. The V call is TRBV25-1, the J call TRBJ2-7, with D unresolved. The germline CDR1 and CDR2 sequences are MGHDK and SYGVNS. This CDR3 region has 14 residues. The CDR3 loop reads CASSLGNPSYEQHF. The CDR3 nucleotides read TGTGCCAGCAGTTTAGGGAATCCCTCCTACGAGCAGCACTTC.

This clonotype was picked up many times. This rearrangement joins TRBV6-5 to TRBJ2-7, with a weak D call TRBD2 (5 bases). Germline CDR1 and CDR2: MNHEY and SVGAGI. Trimming left V 6 bases short and J 6 bases short, with 18 bases between. This CDR3 spans 14 amino acids. CDR3 coding DNA: TGTGCCAGCAGCCCGACCGGGAACTTTATCGAGCAGTACTTC. Its protein product is CASSPTGNFIEQYF.

The genes are TRBV12-3 or TRBV12-4 and TRBJ1-2; no clear D gene. The CDR3 is 10 residues long. The V gene lost 6 bases and the J gene lost 8 bases, with 7 bases spanning the gap. The CDR3 region is CASSPYGYTF. CDR3 DNA sequence: TGTGCCAGCAGCCCCTACGGCTACACCTTC.

This clonotype showed up many times. J is TRBJ2-7 and V is TRBV28; TRBD1 matches 8 bases. The CDR3 length is 15 residues. J lost 5 bases, V lost 3 bases, and 9 bases had no gene match. CDR1 is MDHEN and CDR2 is SYDVKM in the germline V gene. The CDR3 nucleotides are TGTGCCAGCAGTTTCACCGGGACAGGAGGACACGAGCAGTACTTC. Protein: CASSFTGTGGHEQYF.

As regards this clonotype: It may be a read error: a sequence one base away is much more abundant. This chain uses TRBV12-3 or TRBV12-4 with TRBJ1-5, with 11 positions matching TRBD1. CDR3 length: 14 residues. The CDR3 DNA reads as TGTGTCAGCAGGATGGACAGGGGGCCTCAGCCCCAGCATTTT. This gives the protein CVSRMDRGPQPQHF.

There are many counts of this clonotype. CDR3 in amino acids: CASSKEGLSNEQFF. The CDR3 DNA sequence: TGTGCCAGCAGTAAAGAGGGACTTTCTAATGAGCAGTTCTTC. This rearrangement joins TRBV12-3 or TRBV12-4 to TRBJ2-1, with D possibly TRBD2 on 6 matching bases. The CDR3 has 14 amino acids. The V and J ends lost 5 bases and 7 bases respectively, with 15 bases between them.

The genes are TRBV6-1 and TRBJ2-2, with no clear D. The CDR3 has 13 amino acids. Germline V gene lookup returns CDR1 MNHNS and CDR2 SASEGT. The ends were cut back, 7 bases at V and 2 bases at J, with 8 bases in the middle. The CDR3 bases are TGTGCCAGCACGAGGAGTAACACCGGGGAGCTGTTTTTT. Residues: CASTRSNTGELFF.

This clonotype was detected many times. The chain has TRBV6-6 and TRBJ2-7; TRBD2 might be the D (7 bases). V lost 10 bases and J 2 bases, leaving 15 bases between the germline ends. The germline CDR1 and CDR2 sequences are MNHNY and SVGAGI (reference sequence). This CDR3 contains 13 residues. The CDR3 spells CATGGGGTYEQYF. CDR3 sequence (DNA): TGTGCCACTGGGGGGGGGGGCACCTACGAGCAGTACTTC.

This clonotype was found many times. The chain has TRBV20-1 and TRBJ2-7; D unclear. The CDR3 contains 13 residues. V lost 3 bases and J lost 2, with 11 bases in between. The germline CDR1 and CDR2 sequences are DFQATT and SNEGSKA (reference sequence). The CDR3 spells CSARALETYEQYF. CDR3 in DNA: TGCAGTGCTAGGGCCCTCGAGACCTACGAGCAGTACTTC.

The sample holds many counts of this clonotype. V is TRBV6-1 and J is TRBJ1-1; 7 bases are a match to TRBD1. CDR1 is MNHNS and CDR2 is SASEGT in the germline V gene. This CDR3 region has 14 residues. Trimming took 11 bases from V and 0 from J; bases not matched to a gene: 9. CDR3 in DNA: TGTGCCGGGGAGAAGGGGGCCCTGAACACTGAAGCTTTCTTT. Translated: CAGEKGALNTEAFF.

This clonotype was recorded many times. For the CDR3, the DNA is TGTGCCAGCAGTTTCGTCGCCGGGGTTGATTCACCCCTCCACTTT. The encoded protein is CASSFVAGVDSPLHF. The gene calls are TRBV12-3 or TRBV12-4 and TRBJ1-6; D not resolved. V was pared by 3 bases and J by 8 bases, with 14 bases between. The CDR3 has 15 residues.

The table lists this clonotype with many counts. The chain links TRBV12-3 or TRBV12-4 to TRBJ2-3, with unresolved D. V lost 3 bases to trimming and J lost 0 bases, with 4 bases between them. The CDR3 consists of 13 residues. For the CDR3, the DNA is TGTGCCAGCAGTTTTCTCAGCACAGATACGCAGTATTTT. It codes for CASSFLSTDTQYF.

This clonotype has at least ten counts. The CDR3 reads CASSSLGSQYF. Written as DNA, the CDR3 is TGTGCCAGCAGCTCTCTGGGGTCGCAGTATTTT. This chain uses TRBV5-6 with TRBJ2-3; D remains unclear. CDR1 and CDR2 (germline): SGHDT, YYEEEE. The CDR3 sequence is 11 residues long. Trimming left V 3 bases short and J 10 bases short, with 9 bases between.